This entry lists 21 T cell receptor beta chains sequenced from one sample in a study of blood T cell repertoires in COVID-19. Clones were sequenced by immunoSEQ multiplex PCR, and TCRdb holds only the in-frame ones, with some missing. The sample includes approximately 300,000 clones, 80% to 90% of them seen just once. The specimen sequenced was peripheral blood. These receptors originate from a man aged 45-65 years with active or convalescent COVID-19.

The CDR3 spells CASSVRDRGFYEQYF. Written as DNA, the CDR3 is TGTGCCAGCAGCGTCCGGGACAGGGGTTTTTACGAGCAGTACTTC. This chain uses TRBV5-5 with TRBJ2-7; 10 bases are a match to TRBD1. Germline lookup yields CDR1 SGHKS and CDR2 YYEKEE (reference sequence). The CDR3 length is 15 residues. After removal of 4 bases from V and 4 bases from J, the junction contained 8 bases not matched to a gene.

The CDR3 DNA reads as TGTGCCAGCAGCTTTGGACAGGGCCCCTACAATGAGCAGTTCTTC. The encoded protein is CASSFGQGPYNEQFF. V is TRBV7-9 and J is TRBJ2-1; TRBD1 matches at 8 bases. The ends lost 3 bases at V and 2 bases at J; junction bases unmatched: 3. The CDR3 loop spans 15 amino acids. CDR1 SEHNR and CDR2 FQNEAQ come from the germline V gene (reference sequence).

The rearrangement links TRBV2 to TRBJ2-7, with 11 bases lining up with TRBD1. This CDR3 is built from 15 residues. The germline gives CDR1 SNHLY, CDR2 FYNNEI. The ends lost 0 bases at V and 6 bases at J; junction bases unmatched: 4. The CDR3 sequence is CASSEAGTGGREQYF. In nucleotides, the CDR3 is TGTGCCAGCAGTGAAGCAGGGACAGGGGGGCGCGAGCAGTACTTC.

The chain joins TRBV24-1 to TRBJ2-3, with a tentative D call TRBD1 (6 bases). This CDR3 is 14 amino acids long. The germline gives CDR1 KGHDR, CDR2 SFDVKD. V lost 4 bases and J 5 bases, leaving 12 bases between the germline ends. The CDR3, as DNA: TGTGCCACCAGTGAGAGTTGGACAGTAGATACGCAGTATTTT. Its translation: CATSESWTVDTQYF.

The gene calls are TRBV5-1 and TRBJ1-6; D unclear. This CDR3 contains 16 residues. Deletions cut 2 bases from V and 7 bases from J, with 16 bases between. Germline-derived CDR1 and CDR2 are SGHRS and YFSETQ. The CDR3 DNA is TGCGCCAGCAGCTTTCGGGGTGGGCAGGTCAATTCACCCCTCCACTTT. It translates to CASSFRGGQVNSPLHF.

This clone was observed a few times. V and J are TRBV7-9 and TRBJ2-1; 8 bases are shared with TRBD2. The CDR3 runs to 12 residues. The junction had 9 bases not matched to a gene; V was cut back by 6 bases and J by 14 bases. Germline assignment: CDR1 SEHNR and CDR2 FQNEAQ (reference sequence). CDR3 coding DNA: TGTGCCAGCAGTCACTCGGGAGGGAGAAAGTTCTTC. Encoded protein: CASSHSGGRKFF. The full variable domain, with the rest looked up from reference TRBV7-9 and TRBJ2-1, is DTGVSQNPRHKITKRGQNVTFRCDPISEHNRLYWYRQTLGQGPEFLTYFQNEAQLEKSRLLSDRFSAERPKGSFSTLEIQRTEQGDSAMYLCASSHSGGRKFFGPGTRLTVL.

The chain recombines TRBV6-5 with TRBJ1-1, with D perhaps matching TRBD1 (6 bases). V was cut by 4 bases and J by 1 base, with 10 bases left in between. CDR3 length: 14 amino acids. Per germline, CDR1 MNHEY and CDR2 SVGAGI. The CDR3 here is CASSLSGENTEAFF. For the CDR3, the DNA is TGTGCCAGCAGTTTATCAGGGGAGAACACTGAAGCTTTCTTT.

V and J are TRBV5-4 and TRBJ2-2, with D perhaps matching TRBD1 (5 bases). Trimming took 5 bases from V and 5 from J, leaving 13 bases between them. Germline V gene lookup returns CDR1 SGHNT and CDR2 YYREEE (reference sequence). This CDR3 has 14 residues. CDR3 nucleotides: TGTGCCAGCAGTCCTGTAGGGGAAACCGGGGAGCTGTTTTTT. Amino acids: CASSPVGETGELFF.

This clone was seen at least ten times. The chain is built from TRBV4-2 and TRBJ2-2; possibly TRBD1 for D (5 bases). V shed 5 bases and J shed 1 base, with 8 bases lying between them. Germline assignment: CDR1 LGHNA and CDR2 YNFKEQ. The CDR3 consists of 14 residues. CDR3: CASSFRENTGELFF. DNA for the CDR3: TGTGCCAGCAGCTTCAGGGAGAACACCGGGGAGCTGTTTTTT.

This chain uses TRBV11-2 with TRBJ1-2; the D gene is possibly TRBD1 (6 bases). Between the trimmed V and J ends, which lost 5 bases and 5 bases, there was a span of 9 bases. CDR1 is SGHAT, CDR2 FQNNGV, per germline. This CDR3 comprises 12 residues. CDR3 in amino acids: CASSGGAYGYTF. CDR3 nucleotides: TGTGCCAGCAGCGGGGGGGCGTATGGCTACACCTTC.

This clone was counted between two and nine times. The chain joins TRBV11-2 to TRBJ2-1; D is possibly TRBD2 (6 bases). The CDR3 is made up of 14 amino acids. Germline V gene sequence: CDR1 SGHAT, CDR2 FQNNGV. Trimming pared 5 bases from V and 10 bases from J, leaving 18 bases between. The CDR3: CASSPQGGEGEQFF. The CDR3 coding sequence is TGTGCCAGCAGCCCCCAAGGAGGGGAAGGGGAGCAGTTCTTC.

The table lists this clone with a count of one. CDR3 residues: CASSLVGSSVSQETQYF. DNA of the CDR3: TGCGCCAGCAGCTTGGTTGGTAGCAGCGTCTCACAAGAGACCCAGTACTTC. J is TRBJ2-5 and V is TRBV5-1; D is unresolved. Germline V gene lookup returns CDR1 SGHRS and CDR2 YFSETQ. Deletions cut 0 bases from V and 2 bases from J, with 17 bases between. The CDR3 is 17 residues long. The full variable domain, with the rest looked up from reference TRBV5-1 and TRBJ2-5, is KAGVTQTPRYLIKTRGQQVTLSCSPISGHRSVSWYQQTPGQGLQFLFEYFSETQRNKGNFPGRFSGRQFSNSRSEMNVSTLELGDSALYLCASSLVGSSVSQETQYFGPGTRLLVL.

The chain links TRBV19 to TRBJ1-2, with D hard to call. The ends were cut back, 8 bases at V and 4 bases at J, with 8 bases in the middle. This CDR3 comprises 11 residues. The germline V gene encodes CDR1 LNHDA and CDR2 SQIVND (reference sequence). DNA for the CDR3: TGTGCCAGTGGGGAGAGCTATGGCTACACCTTC. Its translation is CASGESYGYTF.

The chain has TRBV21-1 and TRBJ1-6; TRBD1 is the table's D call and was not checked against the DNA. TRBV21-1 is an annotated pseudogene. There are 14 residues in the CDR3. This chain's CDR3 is CASSNRGTNSPLHF. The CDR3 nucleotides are TGTGCCAGCAGCAACAGGGGTACTAATTCACCCCTCCACTTT.

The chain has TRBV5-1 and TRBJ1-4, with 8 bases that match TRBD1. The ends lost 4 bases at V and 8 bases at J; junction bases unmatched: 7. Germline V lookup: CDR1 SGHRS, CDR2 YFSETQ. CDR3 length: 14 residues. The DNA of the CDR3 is TGCGCCAGCAGCGCCGACAGGGGATTCGAAAAACTGTTTTTT. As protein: CASSADRGFEKLFF.

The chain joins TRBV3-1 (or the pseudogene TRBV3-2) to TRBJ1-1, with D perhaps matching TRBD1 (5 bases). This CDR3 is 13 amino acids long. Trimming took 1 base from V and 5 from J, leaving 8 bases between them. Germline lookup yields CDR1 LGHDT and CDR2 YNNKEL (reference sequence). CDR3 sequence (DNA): TGTGCCAGCAGCCAAGGACAGAGGACTGAAGCTTTCTTT. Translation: CASSQGQRTEAFF.

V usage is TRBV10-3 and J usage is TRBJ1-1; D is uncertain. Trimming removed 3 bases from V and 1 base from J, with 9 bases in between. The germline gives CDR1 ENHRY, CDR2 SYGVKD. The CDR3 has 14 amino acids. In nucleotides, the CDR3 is TGTGCCATCAGTGAAGCTTATAAGAACACTGAAGCTTTCTTT. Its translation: CAISEAYKNTEAFF.

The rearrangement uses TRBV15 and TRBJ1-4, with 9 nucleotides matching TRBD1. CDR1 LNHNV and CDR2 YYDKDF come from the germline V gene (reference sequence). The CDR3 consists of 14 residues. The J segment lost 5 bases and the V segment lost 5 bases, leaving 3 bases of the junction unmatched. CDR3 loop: CATSRTGENEKLFF. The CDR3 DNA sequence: TGTGCCACCAGCCGGACAGGGGAGAATGAAAAACTGTTTTTT.

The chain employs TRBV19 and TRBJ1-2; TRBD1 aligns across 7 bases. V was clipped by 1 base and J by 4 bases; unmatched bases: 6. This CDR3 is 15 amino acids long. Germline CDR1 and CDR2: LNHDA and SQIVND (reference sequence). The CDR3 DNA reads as TGTGCCAGTAGTATAGGGCCGGGACAGATCTATGGCTACACCTTC. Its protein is CASSIGPGQIYGYTF. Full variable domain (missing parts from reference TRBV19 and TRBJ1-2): DGGITQSPKYLFRKEGQNVTLSCEQNLNHDAMYWYRQDPGQGLRLIYYSQIVNDFQKGDIAEGYSVSREKKESFPLTVTSAQKNPTAFYLCASSIGPGQIYGYTFGSGTRLTVV.

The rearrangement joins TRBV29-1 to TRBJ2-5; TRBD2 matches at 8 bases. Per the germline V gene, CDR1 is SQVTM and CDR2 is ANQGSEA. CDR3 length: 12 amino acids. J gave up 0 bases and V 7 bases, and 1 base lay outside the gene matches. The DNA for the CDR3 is TGCAGCGGTAGCGGGGACCAAGAGACCCAGTACTTC. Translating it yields CSGSGDQETQYF.

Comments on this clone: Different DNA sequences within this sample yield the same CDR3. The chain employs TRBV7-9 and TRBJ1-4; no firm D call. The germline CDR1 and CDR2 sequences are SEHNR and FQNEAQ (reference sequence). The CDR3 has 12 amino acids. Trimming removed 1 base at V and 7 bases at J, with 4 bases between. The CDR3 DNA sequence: TGTGCCAGCAGCTTAGGAGGTGAAAAACTGTTTTTT. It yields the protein CASSLGGEKLFF.